These 8 T cell receptor beta chains originate from one sample sequenced in a study of blood T cell repertoires in COVID-19. Data came from immunoSEQ multiplex PCR; TCRdb stores just in-frame clones and leaves some out. The data hold under 200,000 clones, with about 80% observed a single time. The sequenced material came from PBMCs or T cells enriched from blood (not recorded which). Receptor source: an older woman who had recovered from COVID-19.

Only a few counts were recorded for this clone. This CDR3 is also generated by other DNA sequences in the sample. The chain recombines TRBV5-1 with TRBJ2-5; D is perhaps TRBD2 (7 bases). Germline CDR1 is SGHRS and CDR2 is YFSETQ. There are 15 residues in the CDR3. V was pared by 0 bases and J by 5 bases, with 14 bases between. CDR3 sequence reads: CASSLEGGAGETQYF. The DNA for the CDR3 is TGCGCCAGCAGCTTGGAAGGGGGGGCCGGCGAGACCCAGTACTTC.

This CDR3 reads CASRTSSGQPQHF. The CDR3 region has the DNA TGTGCCAGCAGGACTTCCTCCGGGCAGCCCCAGCATTTT. The genes are TRBV6-5 and TRBJ1-5; D not certain. V was cut by 6 bases and J by 7 bases, with 13 bases left in between. The CDR3 totals 13 residues. The V gene's germline CDR1 is MNHEY and CDR2 SVGAGI.

This chain links TRBV7-2 with TRBJ2-1, with D perhaps TRBD2 (6 bases). The CDR3 sequence is 14 residues long. Germline CDR1 is SGHTA and CDR2 is FQGNSA. The germline V and J ends were trimmed by 4 bases and 3 bases, with 10 bases remaining between them. CDR3 in amino acids: CASSSRGFYNEQFF. In nucleotides, the CDR3 is TGTGCCAGCAGCTCACGGGGGTTCTACAATGAGCAGTTCTTC.

The chain's CDR3 is CASSFDRGKQPQHF. The CDR3 DNA is TGTGCCAGCAGCTTCGACAGGGGAAAACAGCCCCAGCATTTT. This chain connects TRBV7-8 to TRBJ1-5; 8 bases map to TRBD1. Germline trimming cut 3 bases from V and 7 bases from J; bases unmatched to any gene: 5. This CDR3 comprises 14 residues. CDR1 is SGHVS and CDR2 is FQNEAQ in the germline V gene.

The CDR3 spells CASSIWGNGKGVEKLFF. Written as DNA, the CDR3 is TGTGCCAGTAGTATATGGGGGAACGGCAAGGGGGTTGAAAAACTGTTTTTT. V and J are TRBV19 and TRBJ1-4; maybe TRBD1 (6 bases). CDR1 and CDR2 (germline): LNHDA, SQIVND (reference sequence). The CDR3 runs to 17 residues. Trimming took off 2 bases at V and 7 bases at J, with 20 bases between the two ends.

The CDR3 loop is CASTPSVYGYTF. The CDR3 nucleotides are TGTGCCAGCACGCCTTCGGTATATGGCTACACCTTC. The rearrangement links TRBV2 to TRBJ1-2; D is unresolved. The V end was cut by 7 bases, the J end by 5 bases, with 11 bases between. The germline CDR1 and CDR2 sequences are SNHLY and FYNNEI. This CDR3 is 12 amino acids long.

This clone was seen just once. This chain links TRBV18 with TRBJ1-6; 11 nucleotides align to TRBD1. V dropped 3 bases and J dropped 6; count of bases not matched to a gene: 4. From germline, CDR1 is KGHSH and CDR2 LQKENI. CDR3 size: 16 residues. CDR3 sequence: CASSPGTGGRNSPLHF. CDR3 coding DNA: TGTGCCAGCTCACCGGGGACAGGGGGACGTAATTCACCCCTCCACTTT.

The V call is TRBV5-6, the J call TRBJ2-7; 10 nucleotides agree with TRBD1. Germline lookup yields CDR1 SGHDT and CDR2 YYEEEE. The V gene end was trimmed by 0 bases and the J gene end by 6 bases; junction bases not matched to a gene: 3. CDR3 length: 14 amino acids. In nucleotides, the CDR3 is TGTGCCAGCAGCTTGGGACAGGGGGCCTCCGAGCAGTACTTC. This translates into CASSLGQGASEQYF.